The present TCR beta chain was sequenced within a study of blood T cell repertoires in COVID-19. Background on the study: Donors in the United States, Italy and Spain gave samples during acute or convalescent COVID-19. PBMCs, B-cell-depleted T cells, or T cells provided the cDNA or gDNA that made up the material.

The CDR3 covers 17 residues. CDR1 KGHSH and CDR2 LQKENI come from the germline V gene. Trimming at V came to 2 bases and at J to 5 bases, leaving 10 bases not matched to a gene. Original processing methods: The authors estimated nucleated cell counts from reference gene primer amplification. TCRdb's table, derived via immunoSEQ multiplex PCR, lists solely in-frame clones and lacks some. That table supplies the V and J calls and clone size; D and trimming were determined from the DNA. The data show roughly 15,000 clones, approximately 81% seen once. The clonotype originates from a human donor in a cohort sampled during active COVID-19. The genes are TRBV18 and TRBJ1-5; 9 bases line up with TRBD1. The sequencing input was peripheral blood. CDR3 amino acids: CASSPTGTGLLDQPQHF. CDR3 nucleotides: TGTGCCAGCTCACCAACCGGGACAGGGCTACTTGATCAGCCCCAGCATTTT. Combining the CDR3 with reference TRBV18 and TRBJ1-5 gives the whole variable domain NAGVMQNPRHLVRRRGQEARLRCSPMKGHSHVYWYRQLPEEGLKFMVYLQKENIIDESGMPKERFSAEFPKEGPSILRIQQVVRGDSAAYFCASSPTGTGLLDQPQHFGDGTRLSIL.